The 20 T cell receptor beta chains presented below share a single source sample, sequenced in a study of T cell changes during pregnancy in multiple sclerosis. Produced via immunoSEQ multiplex PCR; TCRdb's table is partial and in-frame only. This sample has 30,000 to 45,000 clones; 89% occur once, and the top ten carry 11%. The sequences come from CD8+ T cells from peripheral blood mononuclear cells, collected in the third trimester of pregnancy. These receptors came from a female donor with multiple sclerosis, enrolled in a pregnancy study.

The J gene is TRBJ1-5, the V gene TRBV12-2; the table's D gene call, TRBD1, was not cross checked with the DNA. TRBV12-2 is recorded as a pseudogene. The CDR3 consists of 16 residues. The CDR3 loop reads CASRLSGRYSNQPQHF. In DNA, the CDR3 is TGTGCAAGTCGCTTAAGTGGCCGTTATAGCAATCAGCCCCAGCATTTT.

This chain uses TRBV6-4 with TRBJ2-1, with D perhaps matching TRBD2 (5 bases). This CDR3 has 13 amino acids. The germline CDR1 and CDR2 sequences are MRHNA and SNTAGT. With 2 bases removed from V and 7 bases from J, the gap between germline ends came to 9 bases. CDR3 bases: TGTGCCAGCAGTGACCCCCCGGGAAATGAGCAGTTCTTC. This gives the protein CASSDPPGNEQFF.

The V gene is TRBV19, the J gene TRBJ2-7; D is possibly TRBD1 (5 bases). Germline loops: CDR1 LNHDA, CDR2 SQIVND (reference sequence). This CDR3 is 15 amino acids long. Trimming removed 4 bases from V and 3 bases from J, with 16 bases in between. The CDR3: CASSSRDSRYYEQYF. The CDR3 DNA follows: TGTGCCAGTAGTAGCCGCGACAGCCGATACTACGAGCAGTACTTC.

The V gene is TRBV2, the J gene TRBJ2-3; D is uncertain. CDR1 is SNHLY and CDR2 is FYNNEI in the germline V gene. Trimming took 8 bases from V and 5 from J, leaving 17 bases between them. This CDR3 has 14 amino acids. The CDR3 bases are TGTGCCAGCCGAGAACAGTCCGTTAGAGATACGCAGTATTTT. Protein product: CASREQSVRDTQYF. Full variable domain (remainder filled in from reference TRBV2 and TRBJ2-3): EPEVTQTPSHQVTQMGQEVILRCVPISNHLYFYWYRQILGQKVEFLVSFYNNEISEKSEIFDDQFSVERPDGSNFTLKIRSTKLEDSAMYFCASREQSVRDTQYFGPGTRLTVL.

The chain is built from TRBV19 and TRBJ1-2; TRBD1 matches 9 bases. The germline V gene has CDR1 LNHDA and CDR2 SQIVND (reference sequence). With V trimmed by 5 bases and J by 2 bases, 6 bases remained unmatched. The CDR3 is 15 residues long. Written as DNA, the CDR3 is TGTGCCAGTAGTCCAGGACAGGGGCCAAACTATGGCTACACCTTC. Encoded protein: CASSPGQGPNYGYTF. Filled out from reference TRBV19 and TRBJ1-2, the complete variable domain reads DGGITQSPKYLFRKEGQNVTLSCEQNLNHDAMYWYRQDPGQGLRLIYYSQIVNDFQKGDIAEGYSVSREKKESFPLTVTSAQKNPTAFYLCASSPGQGPNYGYTFGSGTRLTVV.

The chain is built from TRBV6-5 and TRBJ2-4; tentative D call: TRBD2 (5 bases). V lost 6 bases and J 9 bases, leaving 12 bases between the germline ends. This CDR3 spans 12 amino acids. Germline CDR1 is MNHEY and CDR2 is SVGAGI. In DNA, the CDR3 is TGTGCCAGCAGCCCGGACCGGGGCATTCAGTACTTC. Protein sequence: CASSPDRGIQYF.

This clone was found a few times. The genes are TRBV30 and TRBJ1-1; 7 bases match TRBD1. CDR1 and CDR2 from the germline V gene are GTSNPN and SVGIG (reference sequence). Trimming removed 0 bases from V and 4 bases from J; junction bases left unmatched: 2. This CDR3 is built from 13 residues. CDR3 nucleotides: TGTGCCTGGAGTGTCAGGGGGATCACTGAAGCTTTCTTT. Protein sequence: CAWSVRGITEAFF.

This chain links TRBV6-5 with TRBJ2-1; perhaps TRBD2 as D (6 bases). CDR1 and CDR2 from the germline V gene are MNHEY and SVGAGI. Trimming stripped 4 bases from V and 2 bases from J, with 9 bases between. The CDR3 length is 14 residues. As DNA, the CDR3 is TGTGCCAGCAGTTGGGGCGGGACCTACAATGAGCAGTTCTTC. Its translation: CASSWGGTYNEQFF.

In this sample, this clone turned up once. This rearrangement joins TRBV4-2 to TRBJ2-3, with a tentative D call TRBD1 (5 bases). Trimming removed 1 base from V and 3 bases from J, with 11 bases in between. The CDR3 length is 15 residues. Germline values: CDR1 LGHNA, CDR2 YNFKEQ. CDR3 loop: CASSQARASTDTQYF. DNA of the CDR3: TGTGCCAGCAGCCAAGCCAGGGCGTCAACAGATACGCAGTATTTT.

The gene calls are TRBV30 and TRBJ2-1; TRBD2 matches at 8 bases. V lost 3 bases to trimming and J lost 3 bases; unmatched junction nucleotides: 7. The germline V gene has CDR1 GTSNPN and CDR2 SVGIG (reference sequence). The CDR3 consists of 15 residues. This CDR3 is CAWRGEAGGYNEQFF. The DNA of the CDR3 is TGTGCCTGGAGGGGAGAGGCGGGGGGCTACAATGAGCAGTTCTTC.

V gene TRBV20-1 combines with J gene TRBJ2-3; possibly TRBD2 for D (6 bases). CDR3 length: 10 amino acids. CDR1 is DFQATT, CDR2 SNEGSKA, per germline (reference sequence). The CDR3 reads CSGSTNTQYF. CDR3 DNA: TGCAGCGGGAGTACGAATACGCAGTATTTT.

CDR3 sequence (DNA): TGTGCCAGCAGCGTGGGGGGGGCAGGGACCGGGGAGCTGTTTTTT. Translating gives CASSVGGAGTGELFF. The V gene is TRBV9, the J gene TRBJ2-2; D is perhaps TRBD2 (7 bases). This CDR3 region has 15 residues. Trimming took 2 bases from V and 5 from J, leaving 13 bases between them. Germline V gene sequence: CDR1 SGDLS, CDR2 YYNGEE.

The rearrangement links TRBV7-9 to TRBJ1-5; the D is unclear. The V end was cut by 1 base, the J end by 7 bases, with 5 bases between. Per germline, CDR1 SEHNR and CDR2 FQNEAQ (reference sequence). The CDR3 has 12 amino acids. The CDR3 loop reads CASSLGGQPQHF. The CDR3 coding sequence is TGTGCCAGCAGCTTAGGAGGGCAGCCCCAGCATTTT.

The CDR3 DNA follows: TGTGCCAGCAGTGGCGGGGGGACAGGGGGCAATGAGCAGTTCTTC. Translating it yields CASSGGGTGGNEQFF. This chain uses TRBV27 with TRBJ2-1; TRBD1 matches at 11 bases. Trimming removed 5 bases from V and 6 bases from J; junction bases left unmatched: 6. Germline V CDR1 and CDR2: MNHEY, SMNVEV (reference sequence). The CDR3 is made up of 15 amino acids.

The CDR3 sequence is CASSDEDRGPFLNTEAFF. Written as DNA, the CDR3 is TGTGCCAGCAGCGATGAGGACAGGGGACCCTTCCTGAACACTGAAGCTTTCTTT. V usage is TRBV9 and J usage is TRBJ1-1; 9 nucleotides line up with TRBD1. V shed 3 bases, J shed 0 bases, and the junction held 12 bases outside the gene matches. Germline CDR1 is SGDLS and CDR2 is YYNGEE. The CDR3 extends over 18 amino acids.

The chain couples TRBV7-9 to TRBJ1-4; D uncertain. Germline-derived CDR1 and CDR2 are SEHNR and FQNEAQ (reference sequence). The CDR3 runs to 16 residues. Trimming removed 1 base from V and 4 bases from J, with 13 bases in between. The CDR3 here is CASSLDRGQINEKLFF. The CDR3 DNA reads as TGTGCCAGCAGCTTAGATCGTGGGCAGATTAATGAAAAACTGTTTTTT.

The chain joins TRBV9 to TRBJ2-1; 8 nucleotides match TRBD1. CDR1 is SGDLS and CDR2 is YYNGEE in the germline V gene. The CDR3 loop spans 13 amino acids. The V and J ends lost 3 bases and 9 bases, in that order; junction bases with no gene match: 5. The CDR3 reads CASSGQGQGEQFF. CDR3 nucleotide sequence: TGTGCCAGCAGCGGACAGGGGCAGGGTGAGCAGTTCTTC.

The chain links TRBV27 to TRBJ2-3, with D unresolved. V was pared by 2 bases and J by 4 bases, with 7 bases between. CDR3 length: 13 amino acids. Germline V gene data show CDR1 as MNHEY and CDR2 as SMNVEV (reference sequence). Written as DNA, the CDR3 is TGTGCCAGCAGTTTAGCTAGAGCAGATACGCAGTATTTT. As protein: CASSLARADTQYF.

The J gene is TRBJ1-4, the V gene TRBV4-3; D uncertain. This CDR3 is 15 amino acids long. V gave up 4 bases and J gave up 6 bases, with 15 bases separating them. Germline V gene sequence: CDR1 LGHNA, CDR2 YSLEER. CDR3 protein: CASSPLNALDEKLFF. CDR3 DNA: TGCGCCAGCAGCCCCCTGAACGCTTTAGATGAAAAACTGTTTTTT.

The J gene is TRBJ2-1, the V gene TRBV4-3, with D uncertain. Germline CDR1 LGHNA, CDR2 YSLEER. There are 16 residues in the CDR3. V was cut by 2 bases and J by 7 bases, with 18 bases left in between. CDR3 loop: CASSQIGARFENEQFF. The CDR3 DNA is TGCGCCAGCAGCCAAATAGGAGCGAGGTTCGAAAATGAGCAGTTCTTC.